This T cell receptor beta chain was sequenced in a study of human T cells and chemical hapten exposure. Time point denoted: patch test 2, 6 weeks after DPC sensitization. Treatment here: therapeutic diphenylcyclopropenone sensitization with weekly scalp DPC. Non-pregnant alopecia patients aged 18 to 70, suitable for DPC therapy. Germline values: CDR1 MNHEY, CDR2 SMNVEV (reference sequence). The V gene lost 2 bases and the J gene lost 7 bases, with 12 bases spanning the gap. The CDR3 totals 13 residues. TCRdb ran MiXCR on the RACE reads and lists one entry per CDR3 protein. The sample holds under 450,000 distinct CDR3 sequences, about 6.9% seen once.

The sequence was collected from a woman aged 18-35 years with alopecia areata. Some clones in this sample may be carry-over from other donors' samples. This chain joins TRBV27 and TRBJ2-7, with D unclear. Here the sequenced sample was whole blood, taken in connection with sensitization to the hapten diphenylcyclopropenone (DPC). CDR3 sequence: CASSLADPAEQYF. CDR3 bases: TGTGCCAGCAGTTTAGCGGACCCGGCGGAGCAGTACTTC.